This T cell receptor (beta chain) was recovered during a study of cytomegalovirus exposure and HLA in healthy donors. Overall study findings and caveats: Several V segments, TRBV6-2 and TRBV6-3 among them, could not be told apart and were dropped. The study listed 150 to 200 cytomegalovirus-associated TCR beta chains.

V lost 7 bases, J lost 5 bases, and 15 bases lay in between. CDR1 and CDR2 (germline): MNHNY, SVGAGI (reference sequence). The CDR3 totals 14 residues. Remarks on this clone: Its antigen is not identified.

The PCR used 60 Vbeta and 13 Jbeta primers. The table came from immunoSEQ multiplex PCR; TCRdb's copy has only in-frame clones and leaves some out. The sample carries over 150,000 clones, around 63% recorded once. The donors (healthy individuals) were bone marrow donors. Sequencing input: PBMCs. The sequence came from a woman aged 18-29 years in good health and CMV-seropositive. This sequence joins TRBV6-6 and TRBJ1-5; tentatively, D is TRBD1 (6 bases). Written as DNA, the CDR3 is TGTGCCAGCATCCCGACCGCAGGGGATCAGCCCCAGCATTTT. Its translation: CASIPTAGDQPQHF.